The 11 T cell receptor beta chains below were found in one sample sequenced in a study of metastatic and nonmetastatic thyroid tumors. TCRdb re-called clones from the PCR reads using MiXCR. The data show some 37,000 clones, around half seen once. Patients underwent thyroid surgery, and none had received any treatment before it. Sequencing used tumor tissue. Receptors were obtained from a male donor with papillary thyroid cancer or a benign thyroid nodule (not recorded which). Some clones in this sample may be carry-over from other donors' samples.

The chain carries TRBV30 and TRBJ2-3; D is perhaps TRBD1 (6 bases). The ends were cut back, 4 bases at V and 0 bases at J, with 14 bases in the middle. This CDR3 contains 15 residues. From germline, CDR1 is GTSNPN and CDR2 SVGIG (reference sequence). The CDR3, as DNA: TGTGCCTGGACCAAAGGGGGACATAGCACAGATACGCAGTATTTT. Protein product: CAWTKGGHSTDTQYF.

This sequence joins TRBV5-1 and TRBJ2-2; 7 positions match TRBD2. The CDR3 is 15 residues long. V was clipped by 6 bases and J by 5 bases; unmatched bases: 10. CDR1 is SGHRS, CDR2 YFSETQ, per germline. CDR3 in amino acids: CASTMAGRETGELFF. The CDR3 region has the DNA TGCGCCAGCACCATGGCGGGGAGGGAGACCGGGGAGCTGTTTTTT.

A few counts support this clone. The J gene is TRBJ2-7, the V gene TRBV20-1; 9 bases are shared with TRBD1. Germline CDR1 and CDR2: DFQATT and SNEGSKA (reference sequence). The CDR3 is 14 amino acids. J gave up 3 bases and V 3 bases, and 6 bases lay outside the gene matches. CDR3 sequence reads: CSASHRDRDYEQYF. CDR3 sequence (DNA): TGCAGTGCTAGCCACAGGGACAGGGACTACGAGCAGTACTTC.

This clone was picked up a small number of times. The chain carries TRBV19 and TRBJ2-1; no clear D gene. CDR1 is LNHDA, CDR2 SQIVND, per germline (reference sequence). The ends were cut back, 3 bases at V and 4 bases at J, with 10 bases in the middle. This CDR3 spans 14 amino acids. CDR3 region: CASSISLDYNEQFF. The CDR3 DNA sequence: TGTGCCAGTAGTATCTCCCTAGATTACAATGAGCAGTTCTTC. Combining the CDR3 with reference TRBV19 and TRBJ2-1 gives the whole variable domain DGGITQSPKYLFRKEGQNVTLSCEQNLNHDAMYWYRQDPGQGLRLIYYSQIVNDFQKGDIAEGYSVSREKKESFPLTVTSAQKNPTAFYLCASSISLDYNEQFFGPGTRLTVL.

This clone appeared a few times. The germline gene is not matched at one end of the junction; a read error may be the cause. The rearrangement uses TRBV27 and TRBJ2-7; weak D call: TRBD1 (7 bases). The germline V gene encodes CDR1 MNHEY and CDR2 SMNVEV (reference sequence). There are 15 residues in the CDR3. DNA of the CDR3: TGTGCCAGCAGTTTGTTTTCAGGGGGGTTCTACGAGCATTACTTC. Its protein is CASSLFSGGFYEHYF.

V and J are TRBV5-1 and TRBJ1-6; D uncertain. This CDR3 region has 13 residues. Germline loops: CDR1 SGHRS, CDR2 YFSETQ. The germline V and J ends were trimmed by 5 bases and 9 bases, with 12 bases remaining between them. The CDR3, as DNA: TGCGCCAGCAGGAGGGATTGGGGTTCACCCCTCCACTTT. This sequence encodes CASRRDWGSPLHF.

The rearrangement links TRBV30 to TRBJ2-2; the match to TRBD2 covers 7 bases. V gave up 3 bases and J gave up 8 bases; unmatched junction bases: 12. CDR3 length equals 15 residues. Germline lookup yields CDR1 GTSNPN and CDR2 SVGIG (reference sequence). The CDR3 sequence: CAWRGQPAGRGELFF. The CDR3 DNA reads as TGTGCCTGGAGGGGCCAACCAGCGGGAAGAGGGGAGCTGTTTTTT. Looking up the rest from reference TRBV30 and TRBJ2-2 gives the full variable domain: SQTIHQWPATLVQPVGSPLSLECTVEGTSNPNLYWYRQAAGRGLQLLFYSVGIGQISSEVPQNLSASRPQDRQFILSSKKLLLSDSGFYLCAWRGQPAGRGELFFGEGSRLTVL.

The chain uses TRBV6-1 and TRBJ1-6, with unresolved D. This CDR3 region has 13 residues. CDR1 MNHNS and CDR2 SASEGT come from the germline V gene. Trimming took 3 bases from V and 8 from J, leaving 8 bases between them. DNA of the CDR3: TGTGCCAGCAGTGAGATGACGTATTCACCCCTCCACTTT. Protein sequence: CASSEMTYSPLHF.

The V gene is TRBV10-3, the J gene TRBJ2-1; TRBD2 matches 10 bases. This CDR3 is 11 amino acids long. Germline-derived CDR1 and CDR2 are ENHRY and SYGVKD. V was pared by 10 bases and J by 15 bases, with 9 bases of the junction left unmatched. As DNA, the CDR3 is TGTGCCAGTGCGACCGGGACTAGCGCGTTCTTC. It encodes CASATGTSAFF.

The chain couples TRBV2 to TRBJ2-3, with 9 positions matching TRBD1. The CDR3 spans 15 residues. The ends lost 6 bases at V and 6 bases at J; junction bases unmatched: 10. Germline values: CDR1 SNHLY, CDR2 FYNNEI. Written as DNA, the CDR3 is TGTGCCAGCAGATGGACAGGGGCGGGGACGGATACGCAGTATTTT. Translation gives CASRWTGAGTDTQYF. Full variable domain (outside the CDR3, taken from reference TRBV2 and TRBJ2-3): EPEVTQTPSHQVTQMGQEVILRCVPISNHLYFYWYRQILGQKVEFLVSFYNNEISEKSEIFDDQFSVERPDGSNFTLKIRSTKLEDSAMYFCASRWTGAGTDTQYFGPGTRLTVL.

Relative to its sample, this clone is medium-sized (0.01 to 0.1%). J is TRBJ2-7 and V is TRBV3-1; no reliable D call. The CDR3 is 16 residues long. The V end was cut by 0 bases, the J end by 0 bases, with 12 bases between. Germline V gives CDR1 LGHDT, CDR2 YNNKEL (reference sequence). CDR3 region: CASSQDVALSSYEQYF. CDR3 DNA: TGTGCCAGCAGCCAAGATGTCGCATTAAGCTCCTACGAGCAGTACTTC.